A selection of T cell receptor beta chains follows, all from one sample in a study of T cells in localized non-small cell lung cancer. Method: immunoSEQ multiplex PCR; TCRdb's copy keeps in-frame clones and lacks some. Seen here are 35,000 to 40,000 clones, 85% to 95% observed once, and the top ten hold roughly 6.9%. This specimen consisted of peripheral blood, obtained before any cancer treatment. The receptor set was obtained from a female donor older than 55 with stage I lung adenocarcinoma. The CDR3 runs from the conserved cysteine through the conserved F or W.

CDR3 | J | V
CASSSNSMRNQPQHF | TRBJ1-5 | TRBV7-8
CASSLVGSANYGYTF | TRBJ1-2 | TRBV5-1
CASRAGGSYNSPLHF | TRBJ1-6 | TRBV6-4
CASSPSGGGQETQYF | TRBJ2-5 | TRBV5-6
CASSPGQMNTEAFF | TRBJ1-1 | TRBV4-1
CASNSRGFGVVYQETQYF | TRBJ2-5 | TRBV7-2
CASSLEAYNEQFF | TRBJ2-1 | TRBV11-3
CASSVAAGTSTGELFF | TRBJ2-2 | TRBV9
CASSWGTSGDQTQYF | TRBJ2-5 | TRBV5-1
CASRVRDIESQPQHF | TRBJ1-5 | TRBV19
CASSHNSNTEAFF | TRBJ1-1 | TRBV7-9
CASSPFTGENTGELFF | TRBJ2-2 | TRBV18
CASTFSGETGELFF | TRBJ2-2 | TRBV10-1
CASSLATGQIYEQYF | TRBJ2-7 | TRBV7-2
CASSQDNGRDTDTQYF | TRBJ2-3 | TRBV4-1
CASSQDTSGIPNYGYTF | TRBJ1-2 | TRBV4-1
CASSVRGSTEAFF | TRBJ1-1 | TRBV9
CASSYSMGVSEAFF | TRBJ1-1 | TRBV6-5
CASSLLGFMNTEAFF | TRBJ1-1 | TRBV5-6
CASSDADRPTDTQYF | TRBJ2-3 | TRBV6-4
CASSNRGGSGNTIYF | TRBJ1-3 | TRBV19
CASSQETTALMAQYF | TRBJ2-5 | TRBV4-2
CASSFSGSTDTQYF | TRBJ2-3 | TRBV5-4
CASSYSSGSGYGYTF | TRBJ1-2 | TRBV6-5